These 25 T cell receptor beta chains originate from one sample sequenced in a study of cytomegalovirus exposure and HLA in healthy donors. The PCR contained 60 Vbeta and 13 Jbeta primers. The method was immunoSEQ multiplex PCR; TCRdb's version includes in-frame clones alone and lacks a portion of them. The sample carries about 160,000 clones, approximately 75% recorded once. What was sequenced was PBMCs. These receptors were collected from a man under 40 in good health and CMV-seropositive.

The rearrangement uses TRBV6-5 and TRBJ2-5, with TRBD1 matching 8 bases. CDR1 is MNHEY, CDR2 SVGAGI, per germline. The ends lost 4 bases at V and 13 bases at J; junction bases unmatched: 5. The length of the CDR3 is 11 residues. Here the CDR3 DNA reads TGTGCCAGCAGTTCCGGACAGGGCAGGTACTTC. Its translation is CASSSGQGRYF.

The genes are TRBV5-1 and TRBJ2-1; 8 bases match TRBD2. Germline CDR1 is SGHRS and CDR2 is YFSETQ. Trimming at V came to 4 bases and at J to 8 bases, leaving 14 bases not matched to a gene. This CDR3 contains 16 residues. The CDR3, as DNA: TGCGCCAGCAGCACATACCAAGGACTAGCTCCGGATGAGCAGTTCTTC. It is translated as CASSTYQGLAPDEQFF.

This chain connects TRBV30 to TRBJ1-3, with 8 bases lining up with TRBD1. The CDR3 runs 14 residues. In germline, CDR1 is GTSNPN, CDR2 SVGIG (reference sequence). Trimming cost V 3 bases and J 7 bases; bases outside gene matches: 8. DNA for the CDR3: TGTGCCTGGAGAGCCGGACAGGGAGGCAACACCATATATTTT. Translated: CAWRAGQGGNTIYF.

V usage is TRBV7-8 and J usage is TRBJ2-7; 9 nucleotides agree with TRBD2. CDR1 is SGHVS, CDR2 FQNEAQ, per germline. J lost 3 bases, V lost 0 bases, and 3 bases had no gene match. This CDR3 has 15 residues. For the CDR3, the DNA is TGTGCCAGCAGCTTAGCGGGCGGGGGGGTCTACGAGCAGTACTTC. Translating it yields CASSLAGGGVYEQYF.

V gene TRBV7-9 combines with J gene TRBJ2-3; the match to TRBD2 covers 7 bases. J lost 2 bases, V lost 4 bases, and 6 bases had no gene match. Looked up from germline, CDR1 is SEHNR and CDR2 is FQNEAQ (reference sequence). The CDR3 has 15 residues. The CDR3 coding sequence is TGTGCCAGCAGCTCTAGCGGCAGGAACACAGATACGCAGTATTTT. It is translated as CASSSSGRNTDTQYF.

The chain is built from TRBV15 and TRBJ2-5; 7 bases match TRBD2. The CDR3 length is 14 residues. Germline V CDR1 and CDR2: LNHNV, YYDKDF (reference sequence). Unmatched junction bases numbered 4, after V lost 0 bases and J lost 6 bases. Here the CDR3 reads CATSREGGLKTQYF. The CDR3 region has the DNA TGTGCCACCAGCAGAGAGGGGGGGTTGAAGACCCAGTACTTC.

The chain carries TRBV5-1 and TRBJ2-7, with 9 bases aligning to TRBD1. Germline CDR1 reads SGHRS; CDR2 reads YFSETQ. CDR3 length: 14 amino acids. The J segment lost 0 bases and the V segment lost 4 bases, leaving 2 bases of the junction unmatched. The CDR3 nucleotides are TGCGCCAGCAGCAGGACAGGGGTCTCCTACGAGCAGTACTTC. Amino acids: CASSRTGVSYEQYF.

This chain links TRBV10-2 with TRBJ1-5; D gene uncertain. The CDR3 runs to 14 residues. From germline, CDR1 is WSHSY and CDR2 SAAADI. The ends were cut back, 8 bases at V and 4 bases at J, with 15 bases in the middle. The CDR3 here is CASSSGIDNQPQHF. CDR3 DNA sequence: TGCGCCAGCTCTTCCGGGATTGATAATCAGCCCCAGCATTTT.

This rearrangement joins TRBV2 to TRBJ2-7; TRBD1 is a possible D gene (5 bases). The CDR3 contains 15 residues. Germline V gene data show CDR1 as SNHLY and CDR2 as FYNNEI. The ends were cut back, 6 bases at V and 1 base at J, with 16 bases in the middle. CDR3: CASSNPQGASYEQYF. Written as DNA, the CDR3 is TGTGCCAGCAGCAATCCCCAAGGGGCTTCCTACGAGCAGTACTTC.

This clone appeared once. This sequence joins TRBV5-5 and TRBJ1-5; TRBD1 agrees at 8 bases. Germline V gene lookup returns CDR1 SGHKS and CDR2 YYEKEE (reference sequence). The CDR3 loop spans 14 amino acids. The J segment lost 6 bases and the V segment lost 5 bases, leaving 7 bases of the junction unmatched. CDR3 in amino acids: CASSRTGGSQPQHF. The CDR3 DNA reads TGTGCCAGCAGTCGTACAGGGGGAAGTCAGCCCCAGCATTTT. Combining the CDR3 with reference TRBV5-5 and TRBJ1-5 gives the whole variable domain DAGVTQSPTHLIKTRGQQVTLRCSPISGHKSVSWYQQVLGQGPQFIFQYYEKEERGRGNFPDRFSARQFPNYSSELNVNALLLGDSALYLCASSRTGGSQPQHFGDGTRLSIL.

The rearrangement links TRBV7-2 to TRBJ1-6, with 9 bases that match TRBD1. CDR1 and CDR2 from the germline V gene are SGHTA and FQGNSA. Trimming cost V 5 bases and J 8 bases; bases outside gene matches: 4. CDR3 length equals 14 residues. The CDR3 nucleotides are TGTGCCAGCAGCCCGGACAGGGGCTATTCACCCCTCCACTTT. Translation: CASSPDRGYSPLHF. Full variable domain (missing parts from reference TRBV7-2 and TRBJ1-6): GAGVSQSPSNKVTEKGKDVELRCDPISGHTALYWYRQSLGQGLEFLIYFQGNSAPDKSGLPSDRFSAERTGGSVSTLTIQRTQQEDSAVYLCASSPDRGYSPLHFGNGTRLTVT.

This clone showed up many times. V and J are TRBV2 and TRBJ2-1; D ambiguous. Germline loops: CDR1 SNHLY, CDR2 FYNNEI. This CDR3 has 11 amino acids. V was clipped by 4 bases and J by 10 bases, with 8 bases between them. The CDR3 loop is CASSVFQEQFF. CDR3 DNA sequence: TGTGCCAGCAGTGTGTTTCAAGAGCAGTTCTTC.

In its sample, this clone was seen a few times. For the CDR3, the DNA is TGTGCCAGCAGCCGGACACCGAACACTGAAGCTTTCTTT. This codes for CASSRTPNTEAFF. This rearrangement joins TRBV7-7 to TRBJ1-1; D is possibly TRBD1 (5 bases). The germline gives CDR1 SSHAT, CDR2 FNYEAQ (reference sequence). Trimming pared 5 bases from V and 1 base from J, leaving 8 bases between. The CDR3 has 13 residues.

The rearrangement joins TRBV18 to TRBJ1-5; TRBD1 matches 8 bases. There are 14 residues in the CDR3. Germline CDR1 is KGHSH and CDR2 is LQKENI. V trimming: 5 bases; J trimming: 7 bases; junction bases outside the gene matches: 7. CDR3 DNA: TGTGCCAGCTCAGAGGACAGGGATGGCCAGCCCCAGCATTTT. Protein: CASSEDRDGQPQHF.

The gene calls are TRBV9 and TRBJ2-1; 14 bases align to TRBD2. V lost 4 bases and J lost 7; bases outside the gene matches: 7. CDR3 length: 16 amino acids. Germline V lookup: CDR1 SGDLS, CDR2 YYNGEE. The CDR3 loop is CASSPRGLAGVNEQFF. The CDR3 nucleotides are TGTGCCAGCAGCCCCCGGGGACTAGCGGGGGTAAATGAGCAGTTCTTC. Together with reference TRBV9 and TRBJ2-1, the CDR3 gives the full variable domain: DSGVTQTPKHLITATGQRVTLRCSPRSGDLSVYWYQQSLDQGLQFLIQYYNGEERAKGNILERFSAQQFPDLHSELNLSSLELGDSALYFCASSPRGLAGVNEQFFGPGTRLTVL.

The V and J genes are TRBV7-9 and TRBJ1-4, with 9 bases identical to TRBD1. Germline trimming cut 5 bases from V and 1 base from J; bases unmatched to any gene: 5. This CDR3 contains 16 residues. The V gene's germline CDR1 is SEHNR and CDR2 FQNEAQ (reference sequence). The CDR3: CASSGTGTITNEKLFF. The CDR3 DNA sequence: TGTGCCAGCAGCGGGACAGGGACCATAACTAATGAAAAACTGTTTTTT. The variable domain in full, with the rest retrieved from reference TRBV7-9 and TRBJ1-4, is DTGVSQNPRHKITKRGQNVTFRCDPISEHNRLYWYRQTLGQGPEFLTYFQNEAQLEKSRLLSDRFSAERPKGSFSTLEIQRTEQGDSAMYLCASSGTGTITNEKLFFGSGTQLSVL.

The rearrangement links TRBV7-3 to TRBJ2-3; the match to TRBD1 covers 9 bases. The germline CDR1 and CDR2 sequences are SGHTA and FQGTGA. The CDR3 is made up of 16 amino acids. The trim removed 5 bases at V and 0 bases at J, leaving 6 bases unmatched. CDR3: CASSRGGTGSTDTQYF. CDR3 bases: TGTGCCAGCAGCCGTGGGGGGACAGGGAGCACAGATACGCAGTATTTT.

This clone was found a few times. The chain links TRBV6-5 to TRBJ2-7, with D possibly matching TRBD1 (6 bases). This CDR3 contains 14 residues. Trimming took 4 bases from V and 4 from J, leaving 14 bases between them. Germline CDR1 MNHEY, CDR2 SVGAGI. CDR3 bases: TGTGCCAGCAGTTCGGGACATAGCTGGTACGAGCAGTACTTC. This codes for CASSSGHSWYEQYF.

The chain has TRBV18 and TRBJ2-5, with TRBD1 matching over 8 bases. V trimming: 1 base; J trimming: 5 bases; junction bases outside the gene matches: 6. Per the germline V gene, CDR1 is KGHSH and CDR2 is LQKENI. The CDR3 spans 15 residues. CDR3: CASSPLGQGLETQYF. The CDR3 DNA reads TGTGCCAGCTCACCACTAGGACAGGGATTGGAGACCCAGTACTTC.

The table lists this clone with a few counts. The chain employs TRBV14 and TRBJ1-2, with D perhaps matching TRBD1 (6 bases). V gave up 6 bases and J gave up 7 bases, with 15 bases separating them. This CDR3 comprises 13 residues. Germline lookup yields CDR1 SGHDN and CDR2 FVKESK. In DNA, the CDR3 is TGTGCCAGCAGTCAATCCAGGGGCTCTGGCTACACCTTC. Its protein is CASSQSRGSGYTF.

CDR3 loop: CAWSLLGGRSTEAFF. CDR3 nucleotides: TGTGCCTGGAGTTTGTTGGGGGGGCGCAGCACTGAAGCTTTCTTT. The rearrangement joins TRBV30 to TRBJ1-1, with D possibly matching TRBD1 (6 bases). From germline, CDR1 is GTSNPN and CDR2 SVGIG (reference sequence). The ends were cut back, 2 bases at V and 4 bases at J, with 17 bases in the middle. The CDR3 sequence is 15 residues long.

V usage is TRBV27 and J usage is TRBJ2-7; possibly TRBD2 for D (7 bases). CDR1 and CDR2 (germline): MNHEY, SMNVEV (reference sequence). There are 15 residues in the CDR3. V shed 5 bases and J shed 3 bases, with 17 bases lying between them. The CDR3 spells CASSVKGGRNYEQYF. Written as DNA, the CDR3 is TGTGCCAGCAGTGTTAAGGGGGGGAGAAACTACGAGCAGTACTTC.

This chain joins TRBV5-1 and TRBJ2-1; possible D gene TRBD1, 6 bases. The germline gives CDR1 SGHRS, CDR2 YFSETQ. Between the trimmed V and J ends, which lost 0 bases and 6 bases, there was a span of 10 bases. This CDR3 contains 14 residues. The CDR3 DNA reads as TGCGCCAGCAGCTTGGGGGACATCGGCAATGAGCAGTTCTTC. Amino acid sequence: CASSLGDIGNEQFF.

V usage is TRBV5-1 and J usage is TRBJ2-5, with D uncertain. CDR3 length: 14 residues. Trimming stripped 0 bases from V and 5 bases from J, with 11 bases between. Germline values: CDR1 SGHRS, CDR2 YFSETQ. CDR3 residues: CASSLALWRETQYF. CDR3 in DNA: TGCGCCAGCAGCTTGGCCCTTTGGCGGGAGACCCAGTACTTC.

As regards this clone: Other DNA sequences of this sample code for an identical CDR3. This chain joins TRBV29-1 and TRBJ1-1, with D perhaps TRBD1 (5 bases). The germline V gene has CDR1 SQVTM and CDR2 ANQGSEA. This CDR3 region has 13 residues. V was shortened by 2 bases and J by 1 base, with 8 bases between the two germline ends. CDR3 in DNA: TGCAGCGTTGAAAGGCAGGGGAACACTGAAGCTTTCTTT. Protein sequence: CSVERQGNTEAFF. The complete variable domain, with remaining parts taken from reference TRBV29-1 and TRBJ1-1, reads SAVISQKPSRDICQRGTSLTIQCQVDSQVTMMFWYRQQPGQSLTLIATANQGSEATYESGFVIDKFPISRPNLTFSTLTVSNMSPEDSSIYLCSVERQGNTEAFFGQGTRLTVV.